This TCR beta chain is drawn from a study of cytomegalovirus exposure and HLA in healthy donors. About the study: Membership in the Caucasian-associated ancestry cluster was found for 81% of roughly 360 genotyped donors.

Regarding the study as a whole: A later analysis reported that several of the most significant clusters appeared to be linked to common viral pathogens, among them Epstein-Barr virus. Under in vitro conditions, a few CMV-associated chains were confirmed as specific for CMV antigens. In a later analysis, specific HLA alleles were associated with around 17,000 TCR beta sequences at a 0.05 false discovery rate.

Remarks on this clone: Its antigen is as yet unknown.

60 Vbeta and 13 Jbeta primers were used in PCR. Clones were sequenced by immunoSEQ multiplex PCR, and TCRdb holds only the in-frame ones, with some missing. Of some 100,000 clones listed, 74% are singletons. The clonotype was recovered from a woman between 50 and 59 years old in good health and CMV-seropositive. The sequenced sample consisted of PBMCs.

The CDR3 loop is CAWSIDRGAKNIQYF. The DNA for the CDR3 is TGTGCCTGGAGTATCGACAGGGGAGCCAAAAACATTCAGTACTTC. The chain combines TRBV30 with TRBJ2-4, with 8 bases identical to TRBD1. The CDR3 sequence is 15 residues long. Germline lookup yields CDR1 GTSNPN and CDR2 SVGIG (reference sequence). V was pared by 2 bases and J by 0 bases, with 3 bases of the junction left unmatched.